The clone carrying this T cell receptor (beta chain) was found once. The CDR3 extends over 15 amino acids. V gave up 5 bases and J gave up 5 bases; unmatched junction bases: 10. From germline, CDR1 is SEHNR and CDR2 FQNEAQ (reference sequence). Authors' analysis steps: The authors estimated nucleated cell counts from reference gene primer amplification. Assay: immunoSEQ multiplex PCR; the TCRdb copy retains only in-frame clones and omits some. D and trimming come from the DNA, and the V and J calls and clone size come from that table. The sample includes 150,000 to 200,000 clones, 88% of them seen just once. The sample comes from a study of blood T cell repertoires in COVID-19. Overall study: Samples taken during acute and convalescent COVID-19 were collected in the United States, Italy and Spain. Nucleic acid was either cDNA or gDNA, and it came from T cells, B-cell-depleted T cells, or PBMCs.

The chain couples TRBV7-9 to TRBJ2-3; 7 positions agree with TRBD1. This TCR was recovered from a man aged 55 to 69 with acute or convalescent COVID-19. Sample: peripheral blood. Here the CDR3 reads CASSIRQGLGDTQYF. CDR3 nucleotide sequence: TGTGCCAGCAGCATCAGACAGGGTCTGGGAGATACGCAGTATTTT.